These T cell receptor beta chains were read from a single sample in a study of cytomegalovirus exposure and HLA in healthy donors. Libraries were prepared by immunoSEQ multiplex PCR; TCRdb keeps only in-frame clonotypes and omits some of them. The sample carries 150,000 to 200,000 clones, 70% to 80% recorded once. Specimen: PBMCs. The origin of the receptors is a woman aged 25 to 39 in good health and CMV-seropositive. The CDR3 runs from the conserved cysteine through the conserved F or W. The D gene is left open where the match is weak. Not every row has a clone size; where given, it reads once, few, many or a size class.

cdr3_nt: TGTGCCAGCAGCTTAGTATCCTCGGGACAGTTAAGCACCTATGGCTACACCTTC
cdr3_aa: CASSLVSSGQLSTYGYTF
cdr3_length: 18
d_call: TRBD1
clone_size: -
v_call: TRBV7-2
j_call: TRBJ1-2

cdr3_nt: TGTGCCAAATTCGGGAAGATGATAGGCAAAACCAGCAATCAGCCCCAGCATTTT
cdr3_aa: CAKFGKMIGKTSNQPQHF
cdr3_length: 18
d_call: -
clone_size: -
v_call: TRBV9
j_call: TRBJ1-5

cdr3_nt: TGTGCTAGTGGTTTTCTTTCGGGACTAGCGGGAGCTGAGCAGTTCTTC
cdr3_aa: CASGFLSGLAGAEQFF
cdr3_length: 16
d_call: TRBD2
clone_size: -
v_call: TRBV12-5
j_call: TRBJ2-1

cdr3_nt: TGTGCCAGCAGTGACGAAACAATCAACCGGGACAGGGGTAAAGCTTTCTTT
cdr3_aa: CASSDETINRDRGKAFF
cdr3_length: 17
d_call: TRBD1
clone_size: -
v_call: TRBV25-1
j_call: TRBJ1-1

cdr3_nt: TGTGCCAGCAGCGTAGACCAGGGGGACTACGAGCAGTACTTC
cdr3_aa: CASSVDQGDYEQYF
cdr3_length: 14
d_call: TRBD1
clone_size: once
v_call: TRBV9
j_call: TRBJ2-7

cdr3_nt: TGTGCCAGCAGCCGAAGGAGAGCGGGGGGGCCAGGAGATACGCAGTATTTT
cdr3_aa: CASSRRRAGGPGDTQYF
cdr3_length: 17
d_call: TRBD2
clone_size: -
v_call: TRBV4-2
j_call: TRBJ2-3

cdr3_nt: TGTGCCAGCAGCCCCGGGGGAAACGTAATAATTAACTATGGCTACACCTTC
cdr3_aa: CASSPGGNVIINYGYTF
cdr3_length: 17
d_call: -
clone_size: -
v_call: TRBV9
j_call: TRBJ1-2

cdr3_nt: TGTGCCAGCACAGTGCGGACTAGCGGGTCGGGGAAAAAGTACTTC
cdr3_aa: CASTVRTSGSGKKYF
cdr3_length: 15
d_call: TRBD2
clone_size: -
v_call: TRBV27
j_call: TRBJ2-7

cdr3_nt: TGCGCCAGCAGCCACGATTCCGGGAGGGCCAGGATCGGGGAGCTGTTTTTT
cdr3_aa: CASSHDSGRARIGELFF
cdr3_length: 17
d_call: TRBD2
clone_size: few
v_call: TRBV4-1
j_call: TRBJ2-2

cdr3_nt: TGTGCCAGCATTAGCGGGGTACCGAACAATGAGCAGTTCTTC
cdr3_aa: CASISGVPNNEQFF
cdr3_length: 14
d_call: TRBD2
clone_size: once
v_call: TRBV6-1
j_call: TRBJ2-1

cdr3_nt: TGCGCCAGCAGCTTGGCCGACGGGGAGTACACCTTC
cdr3_aa: CASSLADGEYTF
cdr3_length: 12
d_call: -
clone_size: -
v_call: TRBV5-1
j_call: TRBJ1-2

cdr3_nt: TGTGCCAGTAGTATAGGTCTGACTAGCGGCCTTTTTGCAGATACGCAGTATTTT
cdr3_aa: CASSIGLTSGLFADTQYF
cdr3_length: 18
d_call: TRBD2
clone_size: few
v_call: TRBV19
j_call: TRBJ2-3

cdr3_nt: TGTGCCAGCAGCTTGACGGGACTTCAATGGGATGAGCAGTTCTTC
cdr3_aa: CASSLTGLQWDEQFF
cdr3_length: 15
d_call: -
clone_size: -
v_call: TRBV5-6
j_call: TRBJ2-1

cdr3_nt: TGTGCCAGCAGCAGGCGTGGTGCATCGGGGGTAACCGGGGAGCTGTTTTTT
cdr3_aa: CASSRRGASGVTGELFF
cdr3_length: 17
d_call: -
clone_size: few
v_call: TRBV7-8
j_call: TRBJ2-2

cdr3_nt: TGTGCCAGCAGTTACTCGGACAGGGCCTACACAGATACGCAGTATTTT
cdr3_aa: CASSYSDRAYTDTQYF
cdr3_length: 16
d_call: TRBD1
clone_size: few
v_call: TRBV6-5
j_call: TRBJ2-3

cdr3_nt: TGTGCCAGCACCCCGGAAGCGGGCGGGGAGCTGTTTTTT
cdr3_aa: CASTPEAGGELFF
cdr3_length: 13
d_call: -
clone_size: -
v_call: TRBV2
j_call: TRBJ2-2

cdr3_nt: TGCGCCAGCAGCCAAGAGCCCCTGAGGGTTACGGGGGATGAAAAACTGTTTTTT
cdr3_aa: CASSQEPLRVTGDEKLFF
cdr3_length: 18
d_call: -
clone_size: -
v_call: TRBV4-1
j_call: TRBJ1-4

cdr3_nt: TGTGCCAGCAGTCCTGACAGGGCCCCTTACTATGGCTACACCTTC
cdr3_aa: CASSPDRAPYYGYTF
cdr3_length: 15
d_call: TRBD1
clone_size: once
v_call: TRBV11-3
j_call: TRBJ1-2

cdr3_nt: TGTGCCAGCTGCCAGGCCAATCGGAACACTGAAGCTTTCTTT
cdr3_aa: CASCQANRNTEAFF
cdr3_length: 14
d_call: -
clone_size: -
v_call: TRBV5-4
j_call: TRBJ1-1

cdr3_nt: TGTGCCAGCAGTGAGCGGGCTGCGGGGCCCCAGCATTTT
cdr3_aa: CASSERAAGPQHF
cdr3_length: 13
d_call: -
clone_size: once
v_call: TRBV6-1
j_call: TRBJ1-5

cdr3_nt: TGTGCCAGCAGCAGACGGACTAGCGGGAGTATTTACGAGCAGTACTTC
cdr3_aa: CASSRRTSGSIYEQYF
cdr3_length: 16
d_call: TRBD2
clone_size: -
v_call: TRBV11-3
j_call: TRBJ2-7

cdr3_nt: TGTGCCAGCAGTGGGGAGACTGAAGCTTTCTTT
cdr3_aa: CASSGETEAFF
cdr3_length: 11
d_call: -
clone_size: -
v_call: TRBV6-1
j_call: TRBJ1-1

cdr3_nt: TGTGCCAGCAGCTTAGGACAGGGGGATGACTATGGCTACACCTTC
cdr3_aa: CASSLGQGDDYGYTF
cdr3_length: 15
d_call: TRBD1
clone_size: -
v_call: TRBV7-9
j_call: TRBJ1-2